The rows below give T cell receptor beta chains drawn from one sample of a study of blood T cells in healthy people across ages. MiXCR was run by TCRdb on the 5' RACE reads, yielding one entry per CDR3 protein. The table records 600,000 to 800,000 distinct CDR3 sequences, under 65% of them present only once. Sample: blood. Source of these receptors: a woman of 80 years or more in good health. The CDR3 runs from the conserved cysteine through the conserved F or W. The order of the fields is J gene, D gene, V gene, clone size, CDR3 protein, CDR3 DNA. A D gene is named only where the DNA matches it firmly. Only part of the rows carry a size: once, few, many, or a class if the clone is expanded.

J: TRBJ1-2
D: -
V: TRBV7-2
size: -
CDR3: CASSAPGRSNYGYTF
DNA: TGTGCCAGCAGCGCGCCGGGACGGTCTAACTATGGCTACACCTTC

J: TRBJ2-1
D: -
V: TRBV7-8
size: few
CDR3: CASSPRLVPLPGYEQFF
DNA: TGTGCCAGCAGCCCTCGACTAGTCCCCCTCCCAGGGTATGAGCAGTTCTTC

J: TRBJ2-2
D: -
V: TRBV7-9
size: -
CDR3: CASSLGPAASGGELFF
DNA: TGTGCCAGCAGCTTAGGCCCCGCGGCCAGCGGCGGGGAGCTGTTTTTT

J: TRBJ2-7
D: -
V: TRBV7-3
size: -
CDR3: CASSLGKGTPLYEQYF
DNA: TGTGCCAGCAGCTTAGGTAAAGGGACCCCACTCTACGAGCAGTACTTC

J: TRBJ1-2
D: -
V: TRBV7-2
size: -
CDR3: CASSLGTENYGYTF
DNA: TGTGCCAGCAGTCTAGGGACGGAAAACTATGGCTACACCTTC

J: TRBJ1-2
D: TRBD1
V: TRBV2
size: once
CDR3: CAGGQGHGYTF
DNA: TGTGCCGGCGGACAGGGGCATGGCTACACCTTC

J: TRBJ2-3
D: -
V: TRBV7-2
size: -
CDR3: CASSLFGTLTDTQYF
DNA: TGTGCCAGCAGCTTATTCGGGACCCTCACAGATACGCAGTATTTT

J: TRBJ2-3
D: -
V: TRBV5-1
size: many
CDR3: CASSGRGGTDTQYF
DNA: TGCGCCAGCAGCGGCAGGGGTGGCACAGATACGCAGTATTTT

J: TRBJ2-1
D: TRBD2
V: TRBV20-1
size: -
CDR3: CSASLAGGGSYNEQFF
DNA: TGCAGTGCTAGCCTAGCGGGAGGGGGCTCCTACAATGAGCAGTTCTTC

J: TRBJ2-3
D: TRBD1
V: TRBV28
size: -
CDR3: CASSLLGQGTSTDTQYF
DNA: TGTGCCAGCAGTTTATTAGGACAGGGGACCAGCACAGATACGCAGTATTTT

J: TRBJ2-6
D: -
V: TRBV9
size: few
CDR3: CASSPQDSGANVLTF
DNA: TGTGCCAGCAGCCCCCAAGACTCTGGGGCCAACGTCCTGACTTTC

J: TRBJ2-1
D: -
V: TRBV25-1
size: -
CDR3: CASSDPGVWGEQFF
DNA: TGTGCCAGCAGTGACCCCGGGGTATGGGGGGAGCAGTTCTTC

J: TRBJ2-1
D: TRBD1
V: TRBV3-1
size: -
CDR3: CANSTQDRANEQFF
DNA: TGTGCCAACAGCACACAAGACAGGGCGAATGAGCAGTTCTTC

J: TRBJ1-6
D: TRBD1
V: TRBV5-1
size: -
CDR3: CASSLWDRTSPLHF
DNA: TGCGCCAGCAGCTTGTGGGACAGGACTTCACCCCTCCACTTT

J: TRBJ2-3
D: -
V: TRBV28
size: many
CDR3: CASSLGRRDTQYF
DNA: TGTGCCAGCAGTTTAGGACGCAGAGATACGCAGTATTTT

J: TRBJ2-1
D: -
V: TRBV20-1
size: -
CDR3: CSARTDTSYNEQFF
DNA: TGCAGTGCTAGAACCGATACCTCCTACAATGAGCAGTTCTTC

J: TRBJ1-1
D: -
V: TRBV7-9
size: many
CDR3: CASSLDTNTEAFF
DNA: TGTGCCAGCAGCCTAGACACGAACACTGAAGCTTTCTTT

J: TRBJ1-1
D: -
V: TRBV29-1
size: -
CDR3: CSVKPQRLNTEAFF
DNA: TGCAGCGTTAAACCGCAGAGATTGAACACTGAAGCTTTCTTT

J: TRBJ2-3
D: -
V: TRBV28
size: -
CDR3: CTSSFTVAKGTDTQYF
DNA: TGTACCAGCAGTTTCACAGTGGCAAAGGGGACAGATACGCAGTATTTT

J: TRBJ2-7
D: -
V: TRBV12-3/TRBV12-4
size: -
CDR3: CASSQTGRAYYEQYF
DNA: TGTGCCAGCAGCCAAACAGGGAGGGCTTATTACGAGCAGTACTTC

J: TRBJ2-5
D: -
V: TRBV5-1
size: -
CDR3: CASSPGNRETQYF
DNA: TGCGCCAGCAGCCCGGGGAATAGGGAGACCCAGTACTTC

J: TRBJ2-1
D: -
V: TRBV30
size: few
CDR3: CAWSGTGVYNEQFF
DNA: TGTGCCTGGAGCGGGACGGGAGTGTACAATGAGCAGTTCTTC

J: TRBJ2-1
D: TRBD2
V: TRBV29-1
size: -
CDR3: CSVESPSGYNEQFF
DNA: TGCAGCGTTGAAAGTCCTAGCGGATACAATGAGCAGTTCTTC

J: TRBJ2-7
D: -
V: TRBV27
size: many
CDR3: CASTTRSSYEQYF
DNA: TGTGCCAGCACAACCAGGAGCTCCTACGAGCAGTACTTC

J: TRBJ2-7
D: -
V: TRBV2
size: -
CDR3: CASSDLSASYNEQYF
DNA: TGTGCCAGCAGCGATTTGAGCGCCTCCTACAATGAGCAGTACTTC

J: TRBJ1-2
D: -
V: TRBV6-6
size: -
CDR3: CASSYPTDTAGYTF
DNA: TGTGCCAGCAGTTACCCGACAGATACCGCTGGCTACACCTTC

J: TRBJ2-1
D: TRBD2
V: TRBV7-2
size: -
CDR3: CASKSGGPYNEQFF
DNA: TGTGCCAGCAAGTCGGGGGGGCCCTACAATGAGCAGTTCTTC

J: TRBJ2-7
D: TRBD1
V: TRBV6-5
size: -
CDR3: CASASGTGVWNEQYF
DNA: TGTGCCAGCGCATCCGGGACAGGGGTATGGAACGAGCAGTACTTC

J: TRBJ2-5
D: -
V: TRBV20-1
size: -
CDR3: CSASDSSETQYF
DNA: TGCAGTGCTAGTGATTCTTCTGAGACCCAGTACTTC

J: TRBJ1-1
D: -
V: TRBV12-3/TRBV12-4
size: -
CDR3: CASNIGVPPEAFF
DNA: TGTGCCAGCAATATCGGGGTCCCCCCTGAAGCTTTCTTT